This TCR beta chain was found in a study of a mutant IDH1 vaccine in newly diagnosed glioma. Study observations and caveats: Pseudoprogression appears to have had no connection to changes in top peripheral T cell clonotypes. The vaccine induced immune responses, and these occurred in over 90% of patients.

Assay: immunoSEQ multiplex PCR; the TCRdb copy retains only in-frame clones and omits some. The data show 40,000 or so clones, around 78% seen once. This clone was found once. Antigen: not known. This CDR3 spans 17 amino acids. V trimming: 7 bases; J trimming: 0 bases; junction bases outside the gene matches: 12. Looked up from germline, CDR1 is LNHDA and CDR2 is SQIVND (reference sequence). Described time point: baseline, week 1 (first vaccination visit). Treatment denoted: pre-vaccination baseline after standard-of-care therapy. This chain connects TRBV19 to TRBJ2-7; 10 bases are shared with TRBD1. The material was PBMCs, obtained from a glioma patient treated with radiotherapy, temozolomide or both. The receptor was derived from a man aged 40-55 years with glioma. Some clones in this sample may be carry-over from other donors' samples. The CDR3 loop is CASTSPLRTGGSYEQYF. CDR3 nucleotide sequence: TGTGCCAGTACCTCGCCGCTTAGGACAGGGGGCTCCTACGAGCAGTACTTC.